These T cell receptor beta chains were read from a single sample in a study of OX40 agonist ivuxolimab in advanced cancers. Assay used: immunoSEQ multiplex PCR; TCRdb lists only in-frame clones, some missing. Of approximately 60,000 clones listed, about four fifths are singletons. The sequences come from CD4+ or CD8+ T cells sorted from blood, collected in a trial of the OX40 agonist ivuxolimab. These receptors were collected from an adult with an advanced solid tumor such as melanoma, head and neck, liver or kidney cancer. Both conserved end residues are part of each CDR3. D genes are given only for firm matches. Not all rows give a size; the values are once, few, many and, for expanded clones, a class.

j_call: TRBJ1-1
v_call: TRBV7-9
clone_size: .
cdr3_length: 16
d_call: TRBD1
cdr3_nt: TGTGCCAGCAGCTTTCTCCCCGGACAGGGGTCCACTGAAGCTTTCTTT
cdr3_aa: CASSFLPGQGSTEAFF

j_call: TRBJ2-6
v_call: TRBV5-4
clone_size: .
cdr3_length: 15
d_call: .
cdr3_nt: TGTGCCAGCAGCTTGGAAAGGGCTGGGGCCAACGTCCTGACTTTC
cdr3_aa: CASSLERAGANVLTF

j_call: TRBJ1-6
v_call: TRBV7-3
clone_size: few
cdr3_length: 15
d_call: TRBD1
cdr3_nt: TGTGCCAGCAGCTTAAGGGGACAGGGTAATTCACCCCTCCACTTT
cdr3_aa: CASSLRGQGNSPLHF

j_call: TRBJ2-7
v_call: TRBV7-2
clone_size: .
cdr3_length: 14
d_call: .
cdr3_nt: TGTGCCAGCAGCCCGACTAGTCCGCCCTACGAGCAGTACTTC
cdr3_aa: CASSPTSPPYEQYF

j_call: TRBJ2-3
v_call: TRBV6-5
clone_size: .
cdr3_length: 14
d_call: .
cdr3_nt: TGTGCCAGCACAGGGGAGAGGGGCACAGATACGCAGTATTTT
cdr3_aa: CASTGERGTDTQYF

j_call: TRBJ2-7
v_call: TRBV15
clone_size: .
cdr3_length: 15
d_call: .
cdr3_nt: TGTGCCACCAGCAGAGATTCGGCAGGGGTGAGCGAGCAGTACTTC
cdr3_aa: CATSRDSAGVSEQYF

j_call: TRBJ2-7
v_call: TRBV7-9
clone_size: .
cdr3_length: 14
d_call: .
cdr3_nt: TGTGCCAGCAGCTTATCCAGCCACTCCTACGAGCAGTACTTC
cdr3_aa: CASSLSSHSYEQYF

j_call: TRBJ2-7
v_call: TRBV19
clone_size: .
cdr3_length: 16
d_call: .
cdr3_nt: TGTGCCAGTAGTTTCCAGGCGGGGGCAGGGTCCTACGAGCAGTACTTC
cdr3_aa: CASSFQAGAGSYEQYF

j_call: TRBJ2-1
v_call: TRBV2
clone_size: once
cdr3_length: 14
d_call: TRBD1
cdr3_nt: TGTGCCAGCAGCCCTGACAGGGCCTACAATGAGCAGTTCTTC
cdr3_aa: CASSPDRAYNEQFF

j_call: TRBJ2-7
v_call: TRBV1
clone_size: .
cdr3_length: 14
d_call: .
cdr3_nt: TGCACCAGCAGCCAAGATGACTACTCCTACGAGCAGTACTTC
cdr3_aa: CTSSQDDYSYEQYF

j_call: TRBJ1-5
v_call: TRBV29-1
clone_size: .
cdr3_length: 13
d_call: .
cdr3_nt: TGCAGCGTTGAAATAAATACGGATCAGCCCCAGCATTTT
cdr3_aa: CSVEINTDQPQHF

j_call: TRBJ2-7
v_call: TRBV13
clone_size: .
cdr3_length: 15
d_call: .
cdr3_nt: TGTGCCAGCAGCTTAGAGGCAGGGAGGAGCAACGAGCAGTACTTC
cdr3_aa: CASSLEAGRSNEQYF

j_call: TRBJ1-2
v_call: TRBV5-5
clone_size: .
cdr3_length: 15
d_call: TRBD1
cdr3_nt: TGTGCCAGCAGCTCACAACCGGGACAGGGCTATGGCTACACCTTC
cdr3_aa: CASSSQPGQGYGYTF

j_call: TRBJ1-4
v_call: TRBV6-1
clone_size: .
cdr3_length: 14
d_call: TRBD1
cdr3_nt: TGTGCCAGCAGTAACCGGGACAGGAATGAAAAACTGTTTTTT
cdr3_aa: CASSNRDRNEKLFF

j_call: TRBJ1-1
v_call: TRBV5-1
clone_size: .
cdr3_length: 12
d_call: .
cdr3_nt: TGCGCCAGCAGCGTACAGGGTAGGGAAGCTTTCTTT
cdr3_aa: CASSVQGREAFF

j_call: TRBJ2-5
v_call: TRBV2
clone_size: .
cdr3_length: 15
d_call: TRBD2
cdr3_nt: TGTGCCAGCAGTCCCGGGACTAGCCCTGGGGAGACCCAGTACTTC
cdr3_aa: CASSPGTSPGETQYF